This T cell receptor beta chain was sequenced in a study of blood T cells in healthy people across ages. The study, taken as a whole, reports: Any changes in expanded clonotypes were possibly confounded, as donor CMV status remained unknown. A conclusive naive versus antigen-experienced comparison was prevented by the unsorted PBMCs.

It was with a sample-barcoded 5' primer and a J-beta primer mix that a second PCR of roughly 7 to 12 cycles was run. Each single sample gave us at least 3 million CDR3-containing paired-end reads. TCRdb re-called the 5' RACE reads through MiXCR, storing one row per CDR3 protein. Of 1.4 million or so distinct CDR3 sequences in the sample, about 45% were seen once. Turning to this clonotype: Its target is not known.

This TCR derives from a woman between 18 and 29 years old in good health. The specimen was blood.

Written as DNA, the CDR3 is TGTGCCAGCAGTTTTTCGACAGGGCTTCAAGAGACCCAGTACTTC. It translates to CASSFSTGLQETQYF. V gene TRBV27 combines with J gene TRBJ2-5, with 7 bases that match TRBD1. The germline CDR1 and CDR2 sequences are MNHEY and SMNVEV (reference sequence). With 3 bases clipped from V and 2 bases from J, the junction kept 6 bases outside the gene matches. This CDR3 contains 15 residues.